In this sample, the clone carrying this T cell receptor beta chain turned up once. Its antigen is not known. This CDR3 contains 11 residues. Germline V CDR1 and CDR2: MDHEN, SYDVKM. The sample originates from a study of cytomegalovirus exposure and HLA in healthy donors. Overall study context: Among the roughly 430 genotyped donors, just over 80% were placed in the Caucasian-associated ancestry cluster. Study-level results: V segments that were indistinguishable, TRBV6-2 and TRBV6-3 among them, were omitted from analysis. An analysis done earlier found most TCR beta V segments productive about 87% or about 30% of the time.

The PCR used 60 Vbeta and 13 Jbeta primers. The data were produced by immunoSEQ multiplex PCR, yet TCRdb's version contains in-frame clones alone and is incomplete. The sample carries 150,000 to 200,000 clones, roughly 80% recorded once. The TCR comes from a middle-aged man in good health and CMV-seronegative. The chain recombines TRBV28 with TRBJ2-7, with 11 bases that match TRBD2. What was sequenced was PBMCs. The chain's CDR3 is CTSGRPYEQYF. DNA of the CDR3: TGTACTAGCGGGAGACCCTACGAGCAGTACTTC. Full variable domain (missing parts from reference TRBV28 and TRBJ2-7): DVKVTQSSRYLVKRTGEKVFLECVQDMDHENMFWYRQDPGLGLRLIYFSYDVKMKEKGDIPEGYSVSREKKERFSLILESASTNQTSMYLCTSGRPYEQYFGPGTRLTVT.